This TCR beta chain was sequenced for a study of blood T cell repertoires in COVID-19 (TCRdb year 2020). Background for the entire study: The collaborator samples originated in the United States, Italy and Spain and spanned the acute and convalescent phases of COVID-19. The material from the prospective study consisted of cDNA or gDNA derived from T cells, B-cell-depleted T cells, or PBMCs. The dataset comprised deeply sampled blood TCRbeta repertoires from subjects exposed to, actively infected with, or recovered from COVID-19. The repertoires were released in a freely available public database meant as a resource for research on the immune response to SARS-CoV-2. Samples came from the ongoing ImmuneRACE study (first 160 participants) plus 1,254 subjects from 6 global collaborators. Sample metadata almost always included a de-identified subject ID, COVID-19 status, age in years and sex. Where HLA class I and class II types were available, the types were taken from metadata supplied by the sample provider, not from assay-based typing.

The immunoSEQ Assay, a bias-controlled multiplex PCR, was used to amplify TCRbeta CDR3 regions from genomic DNA. The authors' analysis ran thus. The number of nucleated cells in each sample was estimated by amplification of reference gene primers within the assay. Sequence reads were collapsed and filtered to measure the absolute abundance of every unique TCRbeta CDR3 rearrangement. For each sample, productive Simpson clonality was calculated by taking the square root of Simpson's diversity index across productive rearrangements. TCRdb took this table from immuneACCESS and kept in-frame rearrangements with V and J called. Such tables lack part of the clones; where checked against another copy, unresolved V genes explain under half of the gap, and the rest is unexplained. D and trimming come from the DNA, and the V and J calls and clone size come from that table. For this sample the table gives about 200,000 clones, of which around 86% were detected only once. The ten largest clones capture 5.6% of the sample.

Participants in the prospective study were enrolled through a virtual design, were aged roughly 18 to 95 years, and lived in about two dozen United States geographic areas. Cohort assignment in the prospective study relied on participant-reported clinical history from a screening survey and a study questionnaire. Each participant in the prospective study had whole blood, serum and a nasopharyngeal or oropharyngeal swab collected by mobile phlebotomists. Participants in the prospective study had the option to provide additional blood draws and questionnaires over a roughly two-month period. Blood samples from the prospective study were shipped frozen or at room temperature prior to DNA extraction. In the case of this clone: Its antigen is unknown. No base-level quality is on record; no much larger clone is a single base apart.

Measured from the cysteine to the phenylalanine, the CDR3 is 16 residues long. Kept here is only the CDR3 DNA, which spans 48 bases and is read in frame from base 1. Taken from the germline V gene, the CDR1 and CDR2 loops are MDHEN and SYDVKM. V is reduced by 3 bases and J by 4 bases, leaving a spacing of 15 bases between them. What the study reported, not specific to this receptor: The quantity of clinical and demographic metadata differed by source and by participant and was supplied without curation.

Material: PBMCs or T cells enriched from blood (not recorded which). This receptor was identified in a man in his forties with acute COVID-19. The chain joins TRBV28 to TRBJ2-2; the D segment could be TRBD2, given 5 matching bases. The CDR3 region has the sequence CASSLLAASRTGELFF. The bases read TGTGCCAGCAGTTTGCTAGCAGCATCTCGCACCGGGGAGCTGTTTTTT.